Described below is a single T cell receptor (beta chain) sequence and its context. This clonotype came up many times. The antigen this receptor binds is unknown. No base quality values were provided; no much bigger clone lies one nucleotide off. This sample is drawn from a study of regulatory T cells in long-lasting Graves disease (dated by TCRdb to 2020 to 2022). With regard to the full study: Newly diagnosed Graves' disease patients had taken antithyroid drugs for less than 3 months. A total of some 35 samples underwent TCR sequencing, from about 13 patients with persistent Graves' disease and 20 patients with newly diagnosed Graves' disease. This study used TCR sequencing and RNA sequencing of peripheral blood to compare persistent Graves' disease patients against newly diagnosed Graves' disease patients. The study was conducted in China and was registered as a clinical trial. General study outcomes and caveats: Compared with newly diagnosed patients, patients with persistent Graves' disease had lower TCR Shannon entropy and fewer highly expanded clones, which suggests clonal expansion. The study examined only peripheral blood because the primary lesion, thyroid tissue, could not be accessed. A larger number of public clonotypes was shared among persistent patients (more than 2,500) than among newly diagnosed patients (approximately 1,000). As a limitation, the authors acknowledged that the small sample size may reduce accuracy. Sequencing and analysis were limited to the TCR beta chain.

In light of the paper, this sample's time point label describes: newly diagnosed GD, antithyroid drugs for less than 3 months. RNA was extracted from PBMCs in TRIzol for both TCR sequencing and RNA sequencing. The diagnosis of Graves' disease followed American Thyroid Association guidelines. The patients came from an endocrinology department in Xi'an, China. Each patient gave around 9.2 milliliters of peripheral blood, collected in an EDTA anticoagulant tube. Ficoll Paque Plus density gradient separation was used to isolate PBMCs, and no further T cell sorting was done. RNA quality was checked with an Agilent 2100 Bioanalyzer and agarose gel, and concentration with a NanoDrop 2000. Library generation was performed with multiplex PCR. Sequencing instrument: Illumina HiSeq 4000. TCR beta libraries were built with iRepertoire HTBI primers and Arm-PCR amplification of CDR3 regions. PCR products were gel purified before sequencing. Regarding the original processing steps: A total of around 66 TRBV and more than twelve TRBJ segments were identified across samples and were used for gene usage analysis of CDR3 amino acid clonotypes. Filtered high-quality paired reads were merged into contigs using COPE and FqMerger. BLAST was used to align contigs to IMGT TRBV, TRBD and TRBJ reference genes, and CDR3 was defined according to IMGT. Highly expanded clones were defined as clonotypes with a frequency above 0.1%. Shannon entropy was used to measure repertoire diversity, and the Gini coefficient was used to measure V-J evenness. A clonotype was considered public if more than one individual shared it. The raw public data were reprocessed by TCRdb itself: fastp quality trimming at Q25, MiXCR clonotype calling, in-frame beta chains only. Records with the same CDR3 protein are collapsed into one entry carrying the most frequent genes and DNA. Clone size and V and J calls follow TCRdb, not the original study. The sample has 500,000 to 700,000 distinct CDR3 sequences on record, around 17% of them singletons. Around 18% of the sample goes to the ten largest clones.

This sample was also put to use in a study of T cells in Graves' hyperthyroidism and ophthalmopathy. Per that second paper: Stable Graves' hyperthyroidism was defined as no progression to ophthalmopathy during 18 months of follow-up. The hyperthyroidism patients were between 18 and 65 years old and newly diagnosed, with a disease duration of less than 2 months. Patients with uncontrolled infections, other autoimmune diseases, pregnancy or lactation were excluded. Clinical symptoms, serum thyroxine and TRAb, thyroid ultrasound, and orbital computed tomography formed the basis for the diagnoses. For the first round of RT-PCR on the TCR CDR3, the HTBI primer set was used together with the Qiagen OneStep RT-PCR kit. Most expanded thyroid clonotypes (frequency above 0.001) were also detected in blood, a finding suggesting that blood repertoires may reflect thyroid immune responses. In cross-validation, a model built on a 13 V-J signature told ophthalmopathy apart from stable hyperthyroidism with under 90% sensitivity and approximately 81% specificity, and in testing the same model reached 80%/75%. In validation, progression to ophthalmopathy was predicted by the model with more than 65% sensitivity and nearly 75% specificity, a median of roughly six months before onset. To identify TCR V-J signatures that set the groups apart, the researchers used a discovery cohort of about a hundred patients, made up of fewer than 50 with Graves' ophthalmopathy and some 56 with stable Graves' hyperthyroidism. An independent validation cohort of 18 to 20 hyperthyroidism patients and about 15 patients who later progressed to ophthalmopathy tested prospective prediction of ophthalmopathy. For training and testing, the 100 or so patients in the discovery cohort were randomly divided in a 7:3 ratio. In over five Graves' hyperthyroidism patients, the study also compared T-cell repertoires from thyroid tissue with T-cell repertoires from blood. After sampling, hyperthyroidism patients received methimazole starting at 30 mg daily, and ophthalmopathy patients received high-dose intravenous methylprednisolone. Libraries were constructed in a second round of multiplex PCR, after which size selection and purification were performed. Libraries were sequenced paired-end with 100 bp reads on an Illumina HiSeq2000. SOAPnuke was used to process the raw data, with reads discarded if the reads contained adapters or uncalled bases, had a mean Phred below 15, or lacked an exact constant-primer or identifier match. COPE v1.2.5 was used to merge the high-quality paired reads, and each unique nucleotide sequence was defined as a clonotype. MiTCR v1.1 was used to align the clonotypes against IMGT TRBV, TRBD and TRBJ reference segments. The analysis was restricted to V-J combinations with a frequency above 0.0001, which together covered around 99% of the repertoires. A TCS score was defined as the ratio of F50 (clonal expansion) to E x V (chaos), with BLOSUM62-based TCRdist applied between CDR3 peptides within each V-J. Welch's t-statistics and random forest reduced just over 500 V-J features to some 14, which were used in a naive Bayes classifier (R e1071). No statistical method was used to set the sample size in advance, and investigators knew the group allocation. The paper reports TCR Vbeta CDR3 sequencing of fewer than 150 peripheral blood samples: some 41 ophthalmopathy, under 85 hyperthyroidism and around 17 progressor patients.

The source of this sequence is a woman aged 25 to 39 with Graves disease. Donor details come from another sample of the same person, matched by shared clones. The sequencing used peripheral blood mononuclear cells (PBMCs), collected at new diagnosis, from a patient treated with antithyroid drugs.

The DNA is as follows: TGTGCCAGCAGCTTAAGTATGGCGGATACGCAGTATTTT. Its protein is CASSLSMADTQYF. Rearrangement joined TRBV7-3 to TRBJ2-3; too little of a D gene remains to name it. Between the V and J ends, shortened by 1 base and 6 bases respectively, the junction contains 8 bases. The CDR3 sequence holds 13 residues, the cysteine and phenylalanine included. Here the CDR3 DNA is all that survives: 39 bases in frame from base 1. Reading the germline V gene gives CDR1 SGHTA and CDR2 FQGTGA.